Listed below are T cell receptor beta chains from one sample, sequenced in a study of OX40 agonist ivuxolimab in advanced cancers. Profiling relied on immunoSEQ multiplex PCR, and the TCRdb table lists in-frame clones only, not all of them. The profile covers around 49,000 clones, with about 80% appearing a single time and 7.9% taken by the ten largest. The sequences come from CD4+ or CD8+ T cells sorted from blood, collected in a trial of the OX40 agonist ivuxolimab. Source of these receptors: an adult with an advanced solid tumor such as melanoma, head and neck, liver or kidney cancer. CDR3s include the opening cysteine and the closing phenylalanine or tryptophan. The D gene is left open where the match is weak. The size entry is marked missing in some rows and otherwise reads once, few, many or a size class.

NA TRBJ2-1 NA TRBV15 CATSLGYNEQFF TGTGCCACCAGCCTGGGGTACAATGAGCAGTTCTTC
TRBD1 TRBJ1-5 NA TRBV28 CASKGWGQGDSNQPQHF TGTGCCAGCAAGGGTTGGGGGCAGGGGGATAGCAATCAGCCCCAGCATTTT
NA TRBJ1-1 NA TRBV9 CASSTGNIDTEAFF TGTGCCAGCAGCACAGGGAACATAGACACTGAAGCTTTCTTT
TRBD1 TRBJ2-1 NA TRBV7-2 CASSPTGPNEQFF TGTGCCAGCAGCCCGACAGGGCCCAATGAGCAGTTCTTC
TRBD2 TRBJ2-1 NA TRBV5-1 CASSSASGSMDEQFF TGCGCCAGCAGCTCCGCTAGCGGGAGTATGGATGAGCAGTTCTTC
NA TRBJ1-5 NA TRBV27 CASSRFGQPQHF TGTGCCAGCAGTCGGTTTGGTCAGCCCCAGCATTTT
NA TRBJ1-1 NA TRBV20-1 CSARDMPEAFF TGCAGTGCTAGAGATATGCCTGAAGCTTTCTTT
NA TRBJ2-3 NA TRBV29-1 CSVVFWSTDTQYF TGCAGCGTTGTCTTCTGGAGCACAGATACGCAGTATTTT
TRBD1 TRBJ2-5 NA TRBV14 CASSFRQGAETQYF TGTGCCAGCAGCTTTAGACAGGGGGCTGAGACCCAGTACTTC
NA TRBJ1-2 NA TRBV9 CASSVGAAYYGYTF TGTGCCAGCAGCGTAGGGGCAGCCTACTATGGCTACACCTTC
TRBD1 TRBJ2-2 NA TRBV19 CASSTGTEYGELFF TGTGCCAGTAGTACCGGGACAGAGTACGGGGAGCTGTTTTTT
TRBD2 TRBJ2-1 NA TRBV19 CASSSSGREQFF TGTGCCAGTAGTTCCAGCGGGAGGGAGCAGTTCTTC
TRBD1 TRBJ1-1 NA TRBV5-3 CASSTDRANTEAFF TGTGCCAGCAGCACAGACAGGGCGAACACTGAAGCTTTCTTT
NA TRBJ2-7 NA TRBV21-1 CASSTSPGAHYEQYF TGTGCCAGCAGCACAAGTCCGGGAGCACACTACGAGCAGTACTTC
NA TRBJ2-3 NA TRBV7-7 CASSPSPGLLDPDTQYF TGTGCCAGCAGCCCCTCTCCGGGACTTCTCGATCCGGATACGCAGTATTTT
TRBD2 TRBJ2-1 NA TRBV2 CASSRGTSGYNEQFF TGTGCCAGCAGCAGAGGGACTAGCGGCTACAATGAGCAGTTCTTC
NA TRBJ2-3 NA TRBV2 CASSEVPLGTDTQYF TGTGCCAGCAGTGAAGTCCCCCTCGGCACAGATACGCAGTATTTT
NA TRBJ2-7 NA TRBV7-9 CASSYHRVRTYEQYF TGTGCCAGCAGCTACCACAGGGTGCGGACCTACGAGCAGTACTTC
TRBD1 TRBJ1-3 NA TRBV6-5 CASRPTGDGNTIYF TGTGCCAGCAGGCCGACAGGGGATGGAAACACCATATATTTT
NA TRBJ2-3 NA TRBV2 CASRSEHNTQYF TGTGCCAGCAGATCAGAGCATAATACGCAGTATTTT
TRBD1 TRBJ1-2 few TRBV11-2 CASRKTGDSYGYTF TGTGCCAGCAGAAAAACAGGGGACAGCTATGGCTACACCTTC
NA TRBJ2-5 medium-sized TRBV2 CASSYAEETQYF TGTGCCAGCAGTTATGCCGAAGAGACCCAGTACTTC
NA TRBJ2-3 NA TRBV18 CASSPSADTQYF TGTGCCAGCTCACCATCGGCAGATACGCAGTATTTT
TRBD1 TRBJ1-6 NA TRBV9 CASSASTGGNSPLHF TGTGCCAGCAGCGCGTCTACAGGGGGGAATTCACCCCTCCACTTT
NA TRBJ1-2 few TRBV6-1 CASSEVVAYLGYGYTF TGTGCCAGCAGTGAAGTAGTGGCCTATCTCGGCTATGGCTACACCTTC
TRBD2 TRBJ2-5 NA TRBV7-8 CASSPRTSGMETQYF TGTGCCAGCAGCCCCAGGACTAGCGGGATGGAGACCCAGTACTTC
NA TRBJ2-7 NA TRBV18 CASSPLIVDEQYF TGTGCCAGCTCACCACTAATCGTGGACGAGCAGTACTTC
NA TRBJ2-1 NA TRBV2 CASGENEQFF TGTGCCTCCGGAGAAAATGAGCAGTTCTTC
TRBD2 TRBJ2-3 NA TRBV27 CASSLFYPGSGSRADTQYF TGTGCCAGCAGTTTATTCTATCCGGGTAGCGGGAGTCGTGCAGATACGCAGTATTTT
TRBD1 TRBJ1-1 NA TRBV15 CATSREYRGWAEAFF TGTGCCACCAGCAGAGAATACAGGGGATGGGCTGAAGCTTTCTTT
NA TRBJ2-7 NA TRBV20-1 CSARVADEQYF TGCAGTGCTAGAGTCGCGGACGAGCAGTACTTC
NA TRBJ1-1 NA TRBV7-9 CASSQFPGYTEAFF TGCGCCAGCAGCCAGTTCCCAGGGTACACTGAAGCTTTCTTT
TRBD2 TRBJ2-7 few TRBV2 CASSRRGWLAGGEQYF TGTGCCAGCAGCCGGAGGGGATGGCTAGCGGGAGGCGAGCAGTACTTC
NA TRBJ2-3 NA TRBV6-5 CASSYRTTSTDTQYF TGTGCCAGCAGCTACAGGACGACTAGCACAGATACGCAGTATTTT
NA TRBJ2-3 NA TRBV27 CASSPGPGRPDTQYF TGTGCCAGCAGCCCGGGACCCGGAAGGCCAGATACGCAGTATTTT
NA TRBJ1-5 few TRBV6-1 CASSAGQPQHF TGTGCCAGCAGTGCAGGTCAGCCCCAGCATTTT
NA TRBJ2-7 once TRBV12-5 CASGIDRGEQYF TGTGCTAGTGGTATCGACAGAGGCGAGCAGTACTTC
NA TRBJ2-3 NA TRBV29-1 CSVEGGREVDTQYF TGCAGCGTTGAAGGTGGCAGGGAGGTAGATACGCAGTATTTT
TRBD1 TRBJ2-7 NA TRBV7-8 CASSLGDSPGYEQYF TGTGCCAGCAGCTTAGGGGACAGCCCCGGGTACGAGCAGTACTTC
NA TRBJ2-7 NA TRBV5-4 CASSFTGYEQYF TGTGCCAGCAGCTTCACAGGCTACGAGCAGTACTTC
TRBD2 TRBJ2-7 NA TRBV7-9 CASSELGLAETRVEQYF TGTGCCAGCAGCGAGTTGGGACTAGCGGAAACCCGGGTCGAGCAGTACTTC
NA TRBJ2-5 NA TRBV4-3 CASSQEGGTGIGEQYF TGCGCCAGCAGCCAAGAGGGAGGGACAGGTATTGGGGAGCAGTACTTC